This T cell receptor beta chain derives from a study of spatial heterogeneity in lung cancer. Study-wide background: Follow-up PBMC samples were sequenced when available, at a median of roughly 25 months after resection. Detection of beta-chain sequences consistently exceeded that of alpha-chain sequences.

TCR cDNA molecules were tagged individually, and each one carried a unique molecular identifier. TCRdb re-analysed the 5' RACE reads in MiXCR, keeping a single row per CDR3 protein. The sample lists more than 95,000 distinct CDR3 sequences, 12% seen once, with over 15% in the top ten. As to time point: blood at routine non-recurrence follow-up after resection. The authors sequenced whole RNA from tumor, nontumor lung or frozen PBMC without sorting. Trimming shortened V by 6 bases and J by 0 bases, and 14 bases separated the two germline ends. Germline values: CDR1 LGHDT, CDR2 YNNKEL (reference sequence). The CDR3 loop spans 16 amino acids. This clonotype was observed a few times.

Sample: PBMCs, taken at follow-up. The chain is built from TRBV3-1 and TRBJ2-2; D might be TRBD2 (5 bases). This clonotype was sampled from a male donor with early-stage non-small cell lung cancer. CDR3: CASRDTRATNTGELFF. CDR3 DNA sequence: TGTGCCAGCAGGGATACTAGAGCAACGAACACCGGGGAGCTGTTTTTT.